In this sample, the clone carrying this T cell receptor beta chain turned up a few times. TCRdb recomputed calls from the 5' RACE reads with MiXCR, one row per CDR3 protein. The sample carries some 560,000 distinct CDR3 sequences, 17% recorded once. The source of the sample is a study of T cells after yellow fever vaccination. The CDR3 is 13 residues long. The V end was cut by 0 bases, the J end by 5 bases, with 6 bases between. In germline, CDR1 is KGHSH, CDR2 LQKENI. The sequencing here drew on PBMCs, taken less than 6 days after the first yellow fever vaccination. This receptor was taken from a man in his late teens or twenties who received the YFV17D yellow fever vaccine. The J gene is TRBJ2-3, the V gene TRBV18, with D unclear. The CDR3 loop is CASSPPTQDTQYF. CDR3 bases: TGTGCCAGCTCACCACCTACCCAAGATACGCAGTATTTT.